This entry concerns a single TCR beta chain. Antigen specificity is unknown. The record originates from a study of identical twins. TCRdb re-analysed the 5' RACE reads in MiXCR, keeping a single row per CDR3 protein. The data show 500,000 to 650,000 distinct CDR3 sequences, around 20% seen once. CDR1 is SGHDN and CDR2 is FVKESK in the germline V gene. V gave up 1 base and J gave up 7 bases; unmatched junction bases: 7. The CDR3 contains 15 residues. Whole-study findings and limits: Invariant MAIT and iNKT cells are populations that could partly confound zero-insertion analyses.

Separately, the same data were catalogued under a study of yellow fever vaccine responses in identical twins.

J is TRBJ2-1 and V is TRBV14; 7 bases align to TRBD2. Sequencing used CD4+ T cells sorted from blood. This receptor was obtained from a woman between 18 and 30 years old in good health. The CDR3 is CASSQGGSLANEQFF. As DNA, the CDR3 is TGTGCCAGCAGCCAAGGCGGGAGCCTCGCGAATGAGCAGTTCTTC.